Given below is one TCR beta chain in context. Its antigen remains unidentified. These data come from a study of post-analysis software for immune sequencing data. At the level of the study: Courses of disease covered relapsing-remitting, secondary progressive and progressive-relapsing multiple sclerosis.

Study results and limitations: With F measure, samples from one preparation batch clustered together strongly. Comparison of patients with controls showed a handful of TRBV segments more frequent in patients, TRBV5-6, TRBV5-1 and TRBV20-1 among them. Significantly lower normalized Chao1 diversity was seen in multiple sclerosis patients than in controls.

Unique molecular identifiers tagged the TCR beta cDNA libraries. TCRdb re-called the PCR reads with MiXCR, one entry per CDR3 protein. The table shows about 760,000 distinct CDR3 sequences, with around 27% occurring only once. V was clipped by 7 bases and J by 7 bases; unmatched bases: 13. CDR3 length: 14 residues. Germline CDR1 reads MNHNS; CDR2 reads SASEGT. Sequencing was performed on blood. The sequence came from a girl between 10 and 17 years old with multiple sclerosis. This chain uses TRBV6-1 with TRBJ2-7; TRBD1 agrees at 7 bases. For the CDR3, the DNA is TGTGCCAGCACTCCAGACAGGGCCCCTAGAGAGCAGTACTTC. Translation gives CASTPDRAPREQYF.